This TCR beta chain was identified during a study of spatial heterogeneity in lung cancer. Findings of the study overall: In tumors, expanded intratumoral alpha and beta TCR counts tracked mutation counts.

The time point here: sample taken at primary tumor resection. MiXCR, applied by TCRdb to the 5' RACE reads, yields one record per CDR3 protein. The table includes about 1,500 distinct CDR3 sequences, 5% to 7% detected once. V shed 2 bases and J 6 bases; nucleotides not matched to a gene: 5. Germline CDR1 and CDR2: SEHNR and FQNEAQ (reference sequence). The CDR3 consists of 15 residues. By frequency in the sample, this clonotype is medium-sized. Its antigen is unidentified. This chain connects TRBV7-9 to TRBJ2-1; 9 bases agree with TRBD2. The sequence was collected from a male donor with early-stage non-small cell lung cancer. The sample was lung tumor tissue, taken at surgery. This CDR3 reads CASSLSQRGANEQFF. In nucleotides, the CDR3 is TGTGCCAGCAGCTTATCACAGCGGGGGGCCAATGAGCAGTTCTTC.